This T cell receptor (beta chain) derives from a study of cytomegalovirus exposure and HLA in healthy donors. Study-wide findings and caveats: It was reportedly the case that the classifier diagnosed cytomegalovirus status with high specificity and sensitivity.

Germline lookup yields CDR1 SGHDN and CDR2 FVKESK. The length of the CDR3 is 14 residues. V shed 2 bases and J shed 5 bases, with 9 bases lying between them. A note on this clone: What it recognizes is unknown.

Here immunoSEQ multiplex PCR was the method, and the copy in TCRdb shows in-frame clones only, minus some. This table has under 150,000 clones, roughly 90% appearing once. The receptor was isolated from a young woman in good health and CMV-seropositive. The specimen was PBMCs. The chain links TRBV14 to TRBJ1-4; no firm D call. CDR3: CASSQQMRNEKLFF. Written as DNA, the CDR3 is TGTGCCAGCAGCCAACAGATGCGGAATGAAAAACTGTTTTTT. The full variable domain, its missing parts supplied by reference TRBV14 and TRBJ1-4, is EAGVTQFPSHSVIEKGQTVTLRCDPISGHDNLYWYRRVMGKEIKFLLHFVKESKQDESGMPNNRFLAERTGGTYSTLKVQPAELEDSGVYFCASSQQMRNEKLFFGSGTQLSVL.